A single sample is the source of the 24 T cell receptor beta chains below, sequenced in a study of cytomegalovirus exposure and HLA in healthy donors. Use of 60 Vbeta and 13 Jbeta primers characterized the PCR. Sequencing used immunoSEQ multiplex PCR; TCRdb keeps in-frame clones, though not all of them. The profile covers some 140,000 clones, with around 85% appearing a single time and 8.8% taken by the ten largest. The sequenced sample consisted of PBMCs. These receptors were collected from a woman between 45 and 65 years old in good health and CMV-seropositive.

J is TRBJ2-1 and V is TRBV7-9, with TRBD1 identical over 9 bases. The CDR3 length is 13 residues. The ends lost 3 bases at V and 7 bases at J; junction bases unmatched: 1. Germline CDR1 and CDR2: SEHNR and FQNEAQ (reference sequence). The CDR3 DNA reads as TGTGCCAGCAGCTTCGGGACAGGGAATGAGCAGTTCTTC. Protein sequence: CASSFGTGNEQFF.

V gene TRBV5-1 combines with J gene TRBJ2-5, with a weak D call TRBD1 (6 bases). The DNA end lines up better with TRBJ2-7; the J call may be wrong. CDR1 SGHRS and CDR2 YFSETQ come from the germline V gene. CDR3 length: 14 residues. In DNA form, the CDR3 reads TGCGCCAGCAGCGCACAGGGACCCTCCTACGAGCAGTACTTC. Amino acid sequence: CASSAQGPSYEQYF.

The chain carries TRBV6-6 and TRBJ2-3, with D tentatively TRBD2 (6 bases). Germline CDR1 and CDR2: MNHNY and SVGAGI (reference sequence). The CDR3 totals 15 residues. V lost 0 bases and J 6 bases, leaving 13 bases between the germline ends. Written as DNA, the CDR3 is TGTGCCAGCAGTTACTCGCGGGACGCGGGGGATACGCAGTATTTT. Protein: CASSYSRDAGDTQYF.

The V call is TRBV7-2, the J call TRBJ1-5; 9 bases match TRBD1. There are 14 residues in the CDR3. Germline V CDR1 and CDR2: SGHTA, FQGNSA. The V and J ends lost 1 base and 6 bases, in that order; junction bases with no gene match: 1. The CDR3 sequence is CASSLVGQGQPQHF. The CDR3 DNA follows: TGTGCCAGCAGCTTAGTGGGACAGGGTCAGCCCCAGCATTTT.

V and J are TRBV5-6 and TRBJ1-2; D unresolved. The CDR3 runs to 12 residues. The ends were cut back, 2 bases at V and 7 bases at J, with 9 bases in the middle. The germline gives CDR1 SGHDT, CDR2 YYEEEE. Here the CDR3 reads CASSLLRGGYTF. DNA of the CDR3: TGTGCCAGCAGCTTACTTCGGGGTGGCTACACCTTC.

This clone came up a few times. J is TRBJ1-1 and V is TRBV7-9, with 7 nucleotides matching TRBD1. CDR1 is SEHNR, CDR2 FQNEAQ, per germline (reference sequence). The CDR3 extends over 13 amino acids. V lost 11 bases and J lost 7; bases outside the gene matches: 13. The DNA for the CDR3 is TGTGCCGGAGTCCAAGGGGGCGGCGGTGAAGCTTTCTTT. Amino acids: CAGVQGGGGEAFF. Filled out from reference TRBV7-9 and TRBJ1-1, the complete variable domain reads DTGVSQNPRHKITKRGQNVTFRCDPISEHNRLYWYRQTLGQGPEFLTYFQNEAQLEKSRLLSDRFSAERPKGSFSTLEIQRTEQGDSAMYLCAGVQGGGGEAFFGQGTRLTVV.

The rearrangement joins TRBV18 to TRBJ2-1, with a possible D match to TRBD2 (7 bases). Trimming took 9 bases from V and 7 from J, leaving 16 bases between them. Germline CDR1 is KGHSH and CDR2 is LQKENI. The CDR3 totals 13 residues. This chain's CDR3 is CASSPGGLNEQFF. DNA for the CDR3: TGTGCCAGTTCCCCGGGGGGCTTAAATGAGCAGTTCTTC.

This clone was counted a few times. The rearrangement uses TRBV27 and TRBJ2-7, with 8 bases matching TRBD2. Trimming cost V 4 bases and J 0 bases; bases outside gene matches: 5. Germline loops: CDR1 MNHEY, CDR2 SMNVEV (reference sequence). CDR3 size: 15 residues. CDR3 bases: TGTGCCAGCAGTTCGTTAGCGGGGCCCTCCTACGAGCAGTACTTC. Translation: CASSSLAGPSYEQYF.

Only a few counts were recorded for this clone. The rearrangement links TRBV29-1 to TRBJ2-7; D is perhaps TRBD1 (6 bases). CDR3 length equals 14 residues. CDR1 SQVTM and CDR2 ANQGSEA come from the germline V gene. V was trimmed by 6 bases and J by 1 base, leaving 16 bases between them. CDR3 nucleotide sequence: TGCAGCGTCCTCCGGGACACAACTTCCTACGAGCAGTACTTC. It yields the protein CSVLRDTTSYEQYF.

The chain has TRBV2 and TRBJ1-2, with 8 bases lining up with TRBD1. With 0 bases clipped from V and 7 bases from J, the junction kept 4 bases outside the gene matches. In germline, CDR1 is SNHLY, CDR2 FYNNEI. CDR3 length equals 14 residues. CDR3 amino acids: CASSEAAGGFGYTF. For the CDR3, the DNA is TGTGCCAGCAGTGAAGCGGCAGGGGGCTTTGGCTACACCTTC.

The table lists this clone with a few counts. The rearrangement uses TRBV15 and TRBJ2-3; TRBD1 matches 10 bases. The trim removed 9 bases at V and 7 bases at J, leaving 7 bases unmatched. The CDR3 runs to 13 residues. Germline V gives CDR1 LNHNV, CDR2 YYDKDF (reference sequence). CDR3 loop: CATYGTGANTQYF. In nucleotides, the CDR3 is TGTGCCACTTACGGGACAGGGGCCAATACGCAGTATTTT.

The chain employs TRBV7-9 and TRBJ2-4; 9 nucleotides match TRBD1. CDR1 is SEHNR, CDR2 FQNEAQ, per germline (reference sequence). CDR3 size: 15 residues. The V gene end was trimmed by 1 base and the J gene end by 7 bases; junction bases not matched to a gene: 5. CDR3 amino acids: CASSLVNTGGNIQYF. The DNA for the CDR3 is TGTGCCAGCAGCTTAGTAAACACAGGGGGCAACATTCAGTACTTC. Based on the CDR3 plus reference TRBV7-9 and TRBJ2-4, the full variable domain is DTGVSQNPRHKITKRGQNVTFRCDPISEHNRLYWYRQTLGQGPEFLTYFQNEAQLEKSRLLSDRFSAERPKGSFSTLEIQRTEQGDSAMYLCASSLVNTGGNIQYFGAGTRLSVL.

The V call is TRBV6-1, the J call TRBJ1-2; perhaps TRBD1 as D (6 bases). The CDR3 sequence is 13 residues long. From germline, CDR1 is MNHNS and CDR2 SASEGT. V was cut by 1 base and J by 8 bases, with 11 bases left in between. The CDR3 DNA sequence: TGTGCCAGCAGTGAAGGCAGGGGCCGGGGCTACACCTTC. This codes for CASSEGRGRGYTF.

There are a few counts of this clone. This chain connects TRBV12-5 to TRBJ1-1; D gene ambiguous. Germline CDR1 is LGHNT and CDR2 is FRNRAP. The CDR3 extends over 14 amino acids. With 4 bases removed from V and 6 bases from J, the gap between germline ends came to 15 bases. CDR3 residues: CASGWEVLTPEAFF. The CDR3 nucleotides are TGTGCTAGTGGTTGGGAGGTACTAACGCCTGAAGCTTTCTTT.

This chain connects TRBV5-1 to TRBJ2-3; 9 positions match TRBD2. J lost 1 base, V lost 1 base, and 10 bases had no gene match. Germline V lookup: CDR1 SGHRS, CDR2 YFSETQ. CDR3 size: 18 residues. This CDR3 is CASSLTGTTSGRTDTQYF. The DNA of the CDR3 is TGCGCCAGCAGCTTGACAGGAACGACTAGCGGACGCACAGATACGCAGTATTTT.

The gene calls are TRBV27 and TRBJ2-7; 7 bases are shared with TRBD1. The CDR3 consists of 15 residues. Germline CDR1 reads MNHEY; CDR2 reads SMNVEV (reference sequence). The V gene end was trimmed by 5 bases and the J gene end by 0 bases; junction bases not matched to a gene: 7. The CDR3 spells CASSTTGTASYEQYF. Written as DNA, the CDR3 is TGTGCCAGCAGTACGACCGGGACAGCCTCCTACGAGCAGTACTTC.

This clone was seen repeatedly, ten times or more. This chain connects TRBV2 to TRBJ1-6, with D maybe TRBD1 (5 bases). Looked up from germline, CDR1 is SNHLY and CDR2 is FYNNEI. There are 15 residues in the CDR3. V dropped 2 bases and J dropped 7 bases, with 12 bases sitting between them. The CDR3, as DNA: TGTGCCAGCAGTGAATCGGGGGGGAAGAATTCACCCCTCCACTTT. Its translation is CASSESGGKNSPLHF.

This clone was observed a handful of times. J is TRBJ2-2 and V is TRBV6-6; D is uncertain. This CDR3 has 11 residues. V was clipped by 7 bases and J by 5 bases, with 5 bases between them. Germline V gene sequence: CDR1 MNHNY, CDR2 SVGAGI (reference sequence). CDR3 in amino acids: CASIETGELFF. CDR3 sequence (DNA): TGTGCCAGCATAGAAACCGGGGAGCTGTTTTTT.

In its sample, this clone was seen once. CDR3: CASSPPGGRNQPQHF. The CDR3 coding sequence is TGTGCCAGCAGCCCCCCAGGGGGTCGCAATCAGCCCCAGCATTTT. The rearrangement joins TRBV7-2 to TRBJ1-5, with 7 bases aligning to TRBD1. From germline, CDR1 is SGHTA and CDR2 FQGNSA. CDR3 length equals 15 residues. V was clipped by 5 bases and J by 2 bases; unmatched bases: 6.

V is TRBV5-3 and J is TRBJ2-7; TRBD1 matches 11 bases. TRBV5-3 is noted as an ORF with a role that remains uncertain. The CDR3 extends over 14 amino acids. The J segment lost 4 bases and the V segment lost 4 bases, leaving 4 bases of the junction unmatched. The CDR3 DNA reads as TGTGCCAGAAGCCTGGACAGGGGGCCATACGAGCAGTACTTC. Residues: CARSLDRGPYEQYF.

The genes are TRBV19 and TRBJ1-5, with D possibly TRBD1 on 5 matching bases. Germline V gene lookup returns CDR1 LNHDA and CDR2 SQIVND (reference sequence). Trimming pared 4 bases from V and 0 bases from J, leaving 13 bases between. This CDR3 comprises 16 residues. The CDR3 region has the DNA TGTGCCAGTAGTACCACCCCCAGGGATAGCAATCAGCCCCAGCATTTT. It codes for CASSTTPRDSNQPQHF. Together with reference TRBV19 and TRBJ1-5, the CDR3 gives the full variable domain: DGGITQSPKYLFRKEGQNVTLSCEQNLNHDAMYWYRQDPGQGLRLIYYSQIVNDFQKGDIAEGYSVSREKKESFPLTVTSAQKNPTAFYLCASSTTPRDSNQPQHFGDGTRLSIL.

The chain couples TRBV5-1 to TRBJ2-1; 13 bases align to TRBD2. Germline V gives CDR1 SGHRS, CDR2 YFSETQ. The ends lost 5 bases at V and 8 bases at J; junction bases unmatched: 7. This CDR3 region has 15 residues. Here the CDR3 reads CASSLGLAGIDEQFF. The CDR3 nucleotides read TGCGCCAGCAGTCTGGGACTAGCGGGGATAGATGAGCAGTTCTTC.

The chain recombines TRBV16 with TRBJ2-5, with 7 bases fitting TRBD2. The CDR3 loop spans 14 amino acids. The germline V gene encodes CDR1 KGHSY and CDR2 FQNENV. The V segment lost 0 bases and the J segment 4 bases; nucleotides outside the gene matches: 2. CDR3 sequence: CASSQSSGGETQYF. Written as DNA, the CDR3 is TGTGCCAGCAGCCAATCGTCGGGGGGAGAGACCCAGTACTTC.

V gene TRBV29-1 combines with J gene TRBJ2-5, with D possibly being TRBD1 (6 bases). The CDR3 contains 12 residues. Germline-derived CDR1 and CDR2 are SQVTM and ANQGSEA. Trimming took 7 bases from V and 4 from J, leaving 13 bases between them. The CDR3: CSADGQLETQYF. For the CDR3, the DNA is TGCAGCGCCGACGGACAGCTAGAGACCCAGTACTTC. The entire variable domain, with the rest obtained from reference TRBV29-1 and TRBJ2-5, is as follows: SAVISQKPSRDICQRGTSLTIQCQVDSQVTMMFWYRQQPGQSLTLIATANQGSEATYESGFVIDKFPISRPNLTFSTLTVSNMSPEDSSIYLCSADGQLETQYFGPGTRLLVL.